Here is one TCR beta chain with its context. Its antigen has not been determined. The record has no base qualities; no much larger clone is one base away. Trimming takes 4 bases from V and 0 bases from J, and the germline ends sit 16 bases apart. The CDR3 has 16 amino acids, counting the end cysteine and phenylalanine. Of the read, only the CDR3 DNA is kept; its 48 bases are in frame from base 1. For CDR1 and CDR2, the germline V gene lists SGHAT and FQNNGV. Read against the paper, the sample's time point label means: about 28 days (+/-7) after the second vaccine dose. AZD1222 recipients with second doses at about 4 weeks or about 12 weeks were pooled, because spike-specific TCR depth and breadth did not differ between schedules. Vaccinee samples came from UK trials COV001 and COV002, including a single-blind randomized controlled phase 2/3 trial of AZD1222 (ChAdOx1 nCoV-19) in healthy adults. For TCRbeta chain sequencing, PBMC samples from trial participants were taken at day 0 and at day 28 after the second dose.

These data originate in a study of T cell responses to AZD1222 COVID-19 vaccine (dated by TCRdb to about 2021). In the study overall: A total of about 230 trial participants underwent TCR sequencing, of whom nearly 210 received two doses of AZD1222 and roughly 25 received two doses of the MenACWY control vaccine. Trial participants were enrolled by age into 18-55, 56-69 and 70-plus year subgroups, with around 150, 28 and 57 TCR-sequenced participants respectively.

The CDR3 regions of human TCRbeta chains were analyzed by immunosequencing. As for the original processing: TCRs in the repertoires were compared against a reference library of SARS-CoV-2-specific TCRs that had been generated with the MIRA antigen-specificity platform. Breadth was defined as the fraction of unique TCRs that were SARS-CoV-2-associated. Depth was defined as the fraction of total T cells that were SARS-CoV-2-associated. Using the MIRA data, every spike-specific TCR was mapped to the spike region that the TCR reacted to and assigned to either a CD4 or a CD8 class. Log10-transformed breadth and depth values were compared by one-way ANOVA with Sidak's multiple comparisons tests. Not all clones reach the TCRdb copy of this immuneACCESS table, which keeps in-frame sequences only. Checked studies attribute under half of the gap to unresolved V genes and leave the rest unexplained. Clone size and V and J calls were adopted from that table, with D and trimming inferred from the DNA. The sample yields 130,000 or so clones; roughly 88% were counted once. The ten largest clonotypes hold around 1% of the sample.

General study outcomes and caveats: Because no day 14 peak-response samples were available, the repertoires could be characterized only after the peak T cell response. Participants were mostly white British and included more females than males, and it was suggested by the authors that clonal diversity may have been underestimated. The whole spike protein was spanned by vaccine-associated CD4 TCRs, and dominant responses were seen in regions 160-218 and 743-854. Only six AZD1222 recipients were SARS-CoV-2 seropositive at baseline, limiting conclusions about previously exposed vaccinees. Spike-specific TCR breadth and depth rose significantly after two AZD1222 doses compared with day 0 and with MenACWY recipients. The 56-69-year group was small, and its depth increase did not reach significance, likely because of low power. Nearly half of unique spike-specific TCRs reportedly recognized epitopes outside regions mutated in the B.1.351 and B.1.1.7 variants.

The sample in question was peripheral blood, obtained 28 days after the second AZD1222 dose. Here the chain combines TRBV11-2 and TRBJ2-7; matching of 6 bases hints at TRBD1 as the D gene. The origin of this receptor is an adult who received the AZD1222 COVID-19 vaccine. The base sequence is TGTGCCAGCAGCTCTATAAGGGGACATTCCTCCTACGAGCAGTACTTC. The translation is CASSSIRGHSSYEQYF.